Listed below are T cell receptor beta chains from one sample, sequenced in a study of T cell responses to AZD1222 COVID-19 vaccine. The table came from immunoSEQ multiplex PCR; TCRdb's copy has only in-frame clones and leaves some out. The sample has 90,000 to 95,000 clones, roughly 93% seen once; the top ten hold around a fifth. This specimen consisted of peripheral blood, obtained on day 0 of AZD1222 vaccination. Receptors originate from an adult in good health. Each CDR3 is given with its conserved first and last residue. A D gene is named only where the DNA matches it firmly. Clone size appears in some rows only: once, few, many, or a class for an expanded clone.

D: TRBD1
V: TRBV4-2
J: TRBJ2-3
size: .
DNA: TGTGCCAGCAGAGGGACAGGGGTGGGCACAGATACGCAGTATTTT
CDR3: CASRGTGVGTDTQYF

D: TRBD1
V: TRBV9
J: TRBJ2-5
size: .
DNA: TGTGCCAGCAGCCCCGGGACAGGGGGCGGTGAGACCCAGTACTTC
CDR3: CASSPGTGGGETQYF

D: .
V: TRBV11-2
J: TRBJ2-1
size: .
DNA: TGTGCCAGCAGCCTCCCGGAGCCAGCCTACAATGAGCAGTTCTTC
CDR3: CASSLPEPAYNEQFF

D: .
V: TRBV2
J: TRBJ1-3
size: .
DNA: TGTGCCAGCAGTATTGGAGGGGTTTTAATTGGAAACACCATATATTTT
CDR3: CASSIGGVLIGNTIYF

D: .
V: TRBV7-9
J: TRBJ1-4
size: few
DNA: TGTGCCAGCAGCCGTGACAGCGATGAAAAACTGTTTTTT
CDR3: CASSRDSDEKLFF

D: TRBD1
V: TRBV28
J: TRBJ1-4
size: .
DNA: TGTGCCAGCAGTATACCGGGACAGGGCCCATTCTTT
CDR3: CASSIPGQGPFF

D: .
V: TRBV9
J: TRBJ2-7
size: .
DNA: TGTGCCAGCAGCGCAGACACTCCCTTGACAGGACCTGACTCCTACGAGCAGTACTTC
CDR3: CASSADTPLTGPDSYEQYF

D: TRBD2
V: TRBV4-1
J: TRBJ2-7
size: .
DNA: TGCGCCAGCAGCCAAGTTATTAGCGGGGGGCCGAGCTCCTACGAGCAGTACTTC
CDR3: CASSQVISGGPSSYEQYF

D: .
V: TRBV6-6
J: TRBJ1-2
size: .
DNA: TGTGCCAGCAGCCAAGGTGGCTACACCTTC
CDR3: CASSQGGYTF

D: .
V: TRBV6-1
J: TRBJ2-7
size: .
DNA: TGTGCCAGCAGTGAAGCTTGGACGGGGCCCGAGCAGTACTTC
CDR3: CASSEAWTGPEQYF

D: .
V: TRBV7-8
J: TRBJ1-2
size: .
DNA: TGTGCCAGCAGCATTACGACTTCTAACTATGGCTACACCTTC
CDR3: CASSITTSNYGYTF

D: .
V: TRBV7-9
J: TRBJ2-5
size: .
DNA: TGTGCCAGCAGCCCAGCATGGGAGACCCAGTACTTC
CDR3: CASSPAWETQYF

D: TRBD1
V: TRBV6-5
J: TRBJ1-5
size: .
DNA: TGTGCCAGCAGTTACACAGGGGACGGCAATCAGCCCCAGCATTTT
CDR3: CASSYTGDGNQPQHF

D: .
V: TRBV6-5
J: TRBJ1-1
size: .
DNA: TGTGCCAGCAGCTCTCCGGTCCGAAACACTGAAGCTTTCTTT
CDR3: CASSSPVRNTEAFF

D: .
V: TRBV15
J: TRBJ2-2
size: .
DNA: TGTGCCACCAGGGGGGGAAGTAAAGGCGGGGAGCTGTTTTTT
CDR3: CATRGGSKGGELFF

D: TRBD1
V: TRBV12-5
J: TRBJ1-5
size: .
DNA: TGTGCTAGTGGCCCTTTCCGGGACAGGGGGCAGGGAAGGAATCAGCCCCAGCATTTT
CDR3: CASGPFRDRGQGRNQPQHF

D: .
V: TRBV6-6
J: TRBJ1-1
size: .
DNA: TGTGCCAGCCAGTTAAATGAAGCTTTCTTT
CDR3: CASQLNEAFF

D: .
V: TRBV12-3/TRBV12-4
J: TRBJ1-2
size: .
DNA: TGTGCCGTATCAGGAGGTTATGGCTACACCTTC
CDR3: CAVSGGYGYTF

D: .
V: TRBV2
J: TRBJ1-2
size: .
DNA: TGTGCCAGCAGTCCGGTGGCCGCCGCAGCCTATGGCTACACCTTC
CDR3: CASSPVAAAAYGYTF

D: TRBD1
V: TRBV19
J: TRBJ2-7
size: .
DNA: TGTGCCAGTAGAAGCGAGGGACAGGGGGACTCCTACGAGCAGTACTTC
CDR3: CASRSEGQGDSYEQYF

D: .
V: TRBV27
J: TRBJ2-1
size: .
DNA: TGTGCCAGCAGGAATGGGGGGCGCTTAGATGAGCAGTTCTTC
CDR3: CASRNGGRLDEQFF

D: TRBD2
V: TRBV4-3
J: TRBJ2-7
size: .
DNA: TGCGCCAGCAGCCAAGGACTAGCGCCTCTGCCGCCCGAGCAGTACTTC
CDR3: CASSQGLAPLPPEQYF

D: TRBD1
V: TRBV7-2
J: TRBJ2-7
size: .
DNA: TGTGCCAGCAGCTATTTTCCCGGGACAGGGAGGTCCGAGCAGTACTTC
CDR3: CASSYFPGTGRSEQYF

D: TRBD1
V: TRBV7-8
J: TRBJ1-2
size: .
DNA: TGTGCCAGCAGCCTGACAGGGAAAGGATACGGCTACACCTTC
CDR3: CASSLTGKGYGYTF

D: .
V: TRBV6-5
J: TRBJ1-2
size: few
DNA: TGTGCCAGCAGCAAGACAGAAGATTATGGCTACACCTTC
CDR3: CASSKTEDYGYTF

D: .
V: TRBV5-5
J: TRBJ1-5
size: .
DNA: TGTGCCAGCAGCCCCGGGGACGGGGGGAGCAATCAGCCCCAGCATTTT
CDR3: CASSPGDGGSNQPQHF

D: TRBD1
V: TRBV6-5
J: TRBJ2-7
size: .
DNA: TGTGCCAGCAGAATGGGACAGGGGGTCTCCTACGAGCAGTACTTC
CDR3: CASRMGQGVSYEQYF

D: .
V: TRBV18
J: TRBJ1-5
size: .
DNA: TGTGCCAGCTCACCAGCGGTCAGCAATCAGCCCCAGCATTTT
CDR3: CASSPAVSNQPQHF

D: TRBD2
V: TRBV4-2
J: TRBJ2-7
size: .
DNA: TGTGCCAGCAGCCAAGTAGCGGGGGAGCCCCTCGTTGACGAGCAGTACTTC
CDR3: CASSQVAGEPLVDEQYF

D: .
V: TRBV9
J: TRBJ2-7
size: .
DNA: TGTGCCAGCAGCCCCCGTTTGGGGCTGTACGAGCAGTACTTC
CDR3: CASSPRLGLYEQYF

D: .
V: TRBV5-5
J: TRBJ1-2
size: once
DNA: TGTGCCAGCAGCTTGGACGGCGGGACGAATTTCTATGGCTACACCTTC
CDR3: CASSLDGGTNFYGYTF

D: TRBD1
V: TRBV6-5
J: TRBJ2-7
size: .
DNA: TGTGCCAGCAGTTCTAGGACAGGGTACTACGAGCAGTACTTC
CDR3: CASSSRTGYYEQYF

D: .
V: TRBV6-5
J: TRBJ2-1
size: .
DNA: TGTGCCAGCAGTTACGGGTGGGGCGATGAGCAGTTCTTC
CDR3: CASSYGWGDEQFF

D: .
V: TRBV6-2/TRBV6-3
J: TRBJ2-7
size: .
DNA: TGTGCCAGCAGTTACGGCCTGCTGCTGGCGCAGTACTTC
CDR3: CASSYGLLLAQYF

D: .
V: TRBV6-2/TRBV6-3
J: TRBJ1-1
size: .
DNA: TGTGCCAGCAGTTACTATATGAACACTGAAGCTTTCTTT
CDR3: CASSYYMNTEAFF

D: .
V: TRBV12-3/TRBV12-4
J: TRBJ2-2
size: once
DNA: TGTGCCAGCAGCCTACCTGGACCCGGGGAGCTGTTTTTT
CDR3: CASSLPGPGELFF

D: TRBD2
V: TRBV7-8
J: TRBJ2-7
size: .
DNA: TGTGCCAGCAGCCAACAGCGGGGGGGTAGCTCCTACGAGCAGTACTTC
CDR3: CASSQQRGGSSYEQYF

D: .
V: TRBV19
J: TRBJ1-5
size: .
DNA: TGTGCCACCTCCGAGACGGGCGTGTATAATCAGCCCCAGCATTTT
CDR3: CATSETGVYNQPQHF

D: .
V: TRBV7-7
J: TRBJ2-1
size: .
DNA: TGTGCTAGCAGCCTTTCCAGGTCAGGCACGAACAATGAGCAGTTCTTC
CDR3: CASSLSRSGTNNEQFF

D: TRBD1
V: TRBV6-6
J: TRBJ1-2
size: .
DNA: TGTGCCAGCCGGACACAGGGGGTTGTTTATGGCTACACCTTC
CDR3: CASRTQGVVYGYTF

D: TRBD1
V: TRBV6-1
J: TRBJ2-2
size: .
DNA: TGTGCCACTAGACAGGGGAACACCGGGGAGCTGTTTTTT
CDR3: CATRQGNTGELFF

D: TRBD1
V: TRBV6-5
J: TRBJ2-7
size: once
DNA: TGTGCCAGCAGTTTGCAGGGGGCCTACGAGCAGTACTTC
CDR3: CASSLQGAYEQYF

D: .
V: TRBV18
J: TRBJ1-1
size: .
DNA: TGTGCCAGCTCACCGGCCCCGCAGATATTGAACACTGAAGCTTTCTTT
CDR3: CASSPAPQILNTEAFF

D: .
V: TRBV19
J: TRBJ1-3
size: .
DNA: TGTGCCAGTATGCGCTCTCCAGGGCTCGGAAACACCATATATTTT
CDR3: CASMRSPGLGNTIYF

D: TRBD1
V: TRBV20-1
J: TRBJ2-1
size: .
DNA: TGCAGTGCTAGTGCTACGGACAGGGGTTCCTACAATGAGCAGTTCTTC
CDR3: CSASATDRGSYNEQFF

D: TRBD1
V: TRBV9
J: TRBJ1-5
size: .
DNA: TGTGCCAGCCCTATAGACAGGGGAAGCAATCAGCCCCAGCATTTT
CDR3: CASPIDRGSNQPQHF

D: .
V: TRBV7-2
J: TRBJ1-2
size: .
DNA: TGTGCCAGCAGCTTAGGAGCATGGGAAAGGGGCGGCTACACCTTC
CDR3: CASSLGAWERGGYTF

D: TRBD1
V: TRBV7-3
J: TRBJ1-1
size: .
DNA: TGTGCCAGCAGCTTAGGGGACAGGGACGGTGAAGCTTTCTTT
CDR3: CASSLGDRDGEAFF

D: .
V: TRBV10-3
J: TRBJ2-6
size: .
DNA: TGTGCCATCAGGGAAAACTCTGGGGCCAACGTCCTGACTTTC
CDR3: CAIRENSGANVLTF

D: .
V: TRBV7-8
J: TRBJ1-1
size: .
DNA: TGTGCCACCTCGATGTGGGGCACTGAAGCTTTCTTT
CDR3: CATSMWGTEAFF

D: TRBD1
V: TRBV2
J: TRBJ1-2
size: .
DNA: TGTGCCACACAGGGGGATAAGTATGGCTACACCTTC
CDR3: CATQGDKYGYTF

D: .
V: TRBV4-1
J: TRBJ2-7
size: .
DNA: TGCGCCAGCAGCCTAAGAGGGGACAACTCCTACGAGCAGTACTTC
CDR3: CASSLRGDNSYEQYF